Listed here are 7 T cell receptor beta chains from one sample, sequenced in a study of blood T cell repertoires in COVID-19. Clones were read by immunoSEQ multiplex PCR, and TCRdb kept only the in-frame ones, dropping some. The table has 88,000 or so clones, around 79% seen once; the top ten hold around 12%. Sequenced input: peripheral blood. The receptor source for this set is a man older than 75 with acute or convalescent COVID-19.

V gene TRBV9 combines with J gene TRBJ2-2; 9 positions match TRBD2. Germline-derived CDR1 and CDR2 are SGDLS and YYNGEE. The V gene end was trimmed by 0 bases and the J gene end by 7 bases; junction bases not matched to a gene: 10. The CDR3 spans 17 residues. CDR3 residues: CASSVGRGLAFGGELFF. Written as DNA, the CDR3 is TGTGCCAGCAGCGTAGGGAGGGGACTAGCTTTTGGCGGGGAGCTGTTTTTT.

The gene calls are TRBV5-6 and TRBJ2-6, with D possibly being TRBD1 (5 bases). The germline CDR1 and CDR2 sequences are SGHDT and YYEEEE. V lost 4 bases, J lost 2 bases, and 10 bases lay in between. This CDR3 has 15 amino acids. The CDR3 DNA reads TGTGCCAGCAGCCCAGGGTATACTGGGGCCAACGTCCTGACTTTC. Its translation is CASSPGYTGANVLTF.

The chain couples TRBV6-2 or TRBV6-3 to TRBJ2-7, with 7 positions matching TRBD2. The CDR3 covers 15 residues. With V trimmed by 2 bases and J by 2 bases, 6 bases remained unmatched. Germline CDR1 is MNHEY and CDR2 is SVGEGT. DNA for the CDR3: TGTGCCAGCAGTTACGGCGGGGGAAGGACCTACGAGCAGTACTTC. It yields the protein CASSYGGGRTYEQYF.

The V and J genes are TRBV30 and TRBJ2-5; possible D gene TRBD1, 6 bases. The CDR3 is 15 residues long. V lost 0 bases and J 1 base, leaving 12 bases between the germline ends. Germline lookup yields CDR1 GTSNPN and CDR2 SVGIG (reference sequence). The CDR3 loop is CAWSVDRGSQETQYF. CDR3 nucleotide sequence: TGTGCCTGGAGTGTCGATAGGGGGTCCCAAGAGACCCAGTACTTC.

This clone was seen a few times. The V call is TRBV18, the J call TRBJ1-1, with 9 bases that match TRBD1. The CDR3 is 13 residues long. CDR1 KGHSH and CDR2 LQKENI come from the germline V gene. The V segment lost 5 bases and the J segment 5 bases; nucleotides outside the gene matches: 3. CDR3 sequence (DNA): TGTGCCAGCTCAATGGACAGGGGTACTGAAGCTTTCTTT. Translating gives CASSMDRGTEAFF. The variable domain in full, completed from reference TRBV18 and TRBJ1-1, reads NAGVMQNPRHLVRRRGQEARLRCSPMKGHSHVYWYRQLPEEGLKFMVYLQKENIIDESGMPKERFSAEFPKEGPSILRIQQVVRGDSAAYFCASSMDRGTEAFFGQGTRLTVV.

V usage is TRBV3-1 (or the pseudogene TRBV3-2) and J usage is TRBJ2-3, with 12 bases matching TRBD1. Germline values: CDR1 LGHDT, CDR2 YNNKEL (reference sequence). The CDR3 is 15 residues long. Unmatched junction bases numbered 2, after V lost 3 bases and J lost 4 bases. The CDR3 DNA is TGTGCCAGCAGCCACGGGACAGGGGGCCCAGATACGCAGTATTTT. Translating gives CASSHGTGGPDTQYF.

Notes on this clone: Other DNA variants within this sample encode the same CDR3. The chain couples TRBV3-1 (or the pseudogene TRBV3-2) to TRBJ1-1; unclear D gene. The length of the CDR3 is 14 residues. In germline, CDR1 is LGHDT, CDR2 YNNKEL (reference sequence). V dropped 4 bases and J dropped 2 bases, with 11 bases sitting between them. The CDR3 DNA is TGTGCCAGCAGCCCATCGGTACCTAACACTGAAGCTTTCTTT. This codes for CASSPSVPNTEAFF.